The 30 T cell receptor beta chains presented below share a single source sample, sequenced in a study of blood T cell repertoires in COVID-19. Sequenced by immunoSEQ multiplex PCR; TCRdb stores in-frame clones only, minus some. The table records a few hundred thousand clones, over 75% of them present only once. The sequenced sample consisted of PBMCs or T cells enriched from blood (not recorded which). These receptors were obtained from a woman in her twenties or thirties who had recovered from COVID-19.

The chain couples TRBV10-3 to TRBJ1-2, with TRBD1 matching 8 bases. The CDR3 runs 14 residues. V was pared by 4 bases and J by 6 bases, with 7 bases of the junction left unmatched. Germline V gives CDR1 ENHRY, CDR2 SYGVKD. The CDR3 reads CAISGTGKGDGYTF. The CDR3 nucleotides read TGTGCCATCAGTGGGACAGGGAAGGGGGATGGCTACACCTTC.

The chain employs TRBV19 and TRBJ2-1; no clear D gene. V was clipped by 4 bases and J by 4 bases, with 14 bases between them. Germline V gives CDR1 LNHDA, CDR2 SQIVND (reference sequence). The CDR3 totals 15 residues. The CDR3 DNA follows: TGTGCCAGTAGTACGAGAACAGTCTTTTACAATGAGCAGTTCTTC. Translated, it gives CASSTRTVFYNEQFF.

J is TRBJ1-2 and V is TRBV5-1, with D hard to call. The CDR3 is 13 amino acids. With 2 bases removed from V and 3 bases from J, the gap between germline ends came to 8 bases. Germline CDR1 is SGHRS and CDR2 is YFSETQ. This CDR3 reads CASSLRLDYGYTF. The CDR3 nucleotides are TGCGCCAGCAGCTTAAGACTCGACTATGGCTACACCTTC.

The chain couples TRBV2 to TRBJ1-5, with no clear D. Germline CDR1 SNHLY, CDR2 FYNNEI. This CDR3 spans 15 amino acids. Trimming took 2 bases from V and 3 from J, leaving 11 bases between them. CDR3 protein: CASSESALDNQPQHF. CDR3 nucleotides: TGTGCCAGCAGTGAATCTGCTCTAGACAATCAGCCCCAGCATTTT.

This chain uses TRBV7-9 with TRBJ2-7; 8 positions agree with TRBD1. The CDR3 runs to 16 residues. Germline V gene sequence: CDR1 SEHNR, CDR2 FQNEAQ (reference sequence). The J segment lost 2 bases and the V segment lost 5 bases, leaving 11 bases of the junction unmatched. The CDR3 sequence is CASSPVPGQGAYEQYF. The DNA for the CDR3 is TGTGCCAGCAGCCCGGTACCAGGACAGGGAGCCTACGAGCAGTACTTC. Looking up the rest from reference TRBV7-9 and TRBJ2-7 gives the full variable domain: DTGVSQNPRHKITKRGQNVTFRCDPISEHNRLYWYRQTLGQGPEFLTYFQNEAQLEKSRLLSDRFSAERPKGSFSTLEIQRTEQGDSAMYLCASSPVPGQGAYEQYFGPGTRLTVT.

V and J are TRBV7-8 and TRBJ1-1; perhaps TRBD1 as D (5 bases). V was trimmed by 3 bases and J by 6 bases, leaving 17 bases between them. The germline gives CDR1 SGHVS, CDR2 FQNEAQ. The CDR3 has 15 amino acids. CDR3 residues: CASSFEAGERAEAFF. The CDR3 coding sequence is TGTGCCAGCAGCTTCGAGGCGGGGGAAAGGGCTGAAGCTTTCTTT.

V gene TRBV10-3 combines with J gene TRBJ2-5; 10 bases line up with TRBD1. This CDR3 region has 14 residues. Per the germline V gene, CDR1 is ENHRY and CDR2 is SYGVKD. V was clipped by 5 bases and J by 3 bases; unmatched bases: 3. In nucleotides, the CDR3 is TGTGCCATCAGTTCCGGGACAGGGGAAGAGACCCAGTACTTC. Protein sequence: CAISSGTGEETQYF.

This rearrangement joins TRBV5-4 to TRBJ2-5, with TRBD1 identical over 9 bases. Per germline, CDR1 SGHNT and CDR2 YYREEE (reference sequence). This CDR3 contains 13 residues. V was clipped by 4 bases and J by 5 bases; unmatched bases: 3. This CDR3 reads CASSGDRDETQYF. The DNA for the CDR3 is TGTGCCAGCAGCGGGGACAGGGATGAGACCCAGTACTTC.

The chain couples TRBV7-6 to TRBJ2-1; D unresolved. CDR3 size: 11 residues. V was clipped by 2 bases and J by 10 bases, with 6 bases between them. The germline V gene encodes CDR1 SGHVS and CDR2 FNYEAQ. Written as DNA, the CDR3 is TGTGCCAGCAGCTTATCAGCGGAGCAGTTCTTC. It specifies CASSLSAEQFF. The variable domain in full, completed from reference TRBV7-6 and TRBJ2-1, reads GAGVSQSPRYKVTKRGQDVALRCDPISGHVSLYWYRQALGQGPEFLTYFNYEAQQDKSGLPNDRFSAERPEGSISTLTIQRTEQRDSAMYRCASSLSAEQFFGPGTRLTVL.

This sequence joins TRBV7-2 and TRBJ1-1; maybe TRBD1 (6 bases). Germline CDR1 and CDR2: SGHTA and FQGNSA. The CDR3 extends over 15 amino acids. V shed 7 bases and J shed 4 bases, with 19 bases lying between them. Here the CDR3 DNA reads TGTGCCAGCACCCTGGGAGCAGGGGTAGGCACTGAAGCTTTCTTT. It translates to CASTLGAGVGTEAFF.

V gene TRBV6-5 combines with J gene TRBJ1-1; possibly TRBD1 for D (5 bases). V was clipped by 7 bases and J by 0 bases, with 6 bases between them. Germline V gene sequence: CDR1 MNHEY, CDR2 SVGAGI. The CDR3 contains 12 residues. The CDR3 nucleotides read TGTGCCAGCATCAGGGTGAACACTGAAGCTTTCTTT. Translation: CASIRVNTEAFF.

The chain employs TRBV5-5 and TRBJ2-7; D is uncertain. V was clipped by 0 bases and J by 2 bases, with 9 bases between them. The CDR3 extends over 14 amino acids. The germline V gene has CDR1 SGHKS and CDR2 YYEKEE (reference sequence). The CDR3 nucleotides are TGTGCCAGCAGCTTGGTCAGGAATGCCTACGAGCAGTACTTC. Translation: CASSLVRNAYEQYF.

The rearrangement joins TRBV27 to TRBJ2-5, with 7 nucleotides matching TRBD1. The CDR3 is 15 amino acids. The ends lost 5 bases at V and 1 base at J; junction bases unmatched: 7. CDR1 MNHEY and CDR2 SMNVEV come from the germline V gene (reference sequence). CDR3: CASSPWDRPQETQYF. Here the CDR3 DNA reads TGTGCCAGCAGTCCCTGGGACAGACCCCAAGAGACCCAGTACTTC.

This chain joins TRBV9 and TRBJ2-2, with a possible D match to TRBD1 (7 bases). Trimming cost V 0 bases and J 6 bases, with 12 bases left between them. The CDR3 totals 15 residues. Per the germline V gene, CDR1 is SGDLS and CDR2 is YYNGEE. CDR3 in amino acids: CASSVGQGGAGELFF. CDR3 DNA sequence: TGTGCCAGCAGCGTAGGACAGGGAGGTGCCGGGGAGCTGTTTTTT.

This clone has more than one count but fewer than ten. The junction shows a germline mismatch at one end, possibly a read error. The chain is built from TRBV27 and TRBJ1-6; D might be TRBD1 (5 bases). The CDR3 loop spans 17 amino acids. Germline V gives CDR1 MNHEY, CDR2 SMNVEV (reference sequence). The CDR3 DNA reads TGTGCCAGCAGTTTAACAGGACATAATAATCCTTATTCCCCCCTCCACTTT. Its protein is CASSLTGHNNPYSPLHF.

The genes are TRBV6-5 and TRBJ2-7; 8 positions match TRBD1. This CDR3 has 14 amino acids. CDR1 MNHEY and CDR2 SVGAGI come from the germline V gene. V trimming: 7 bases; J trimming: 2 bases; junction bases outside the gene matches: 7. The CDR3 reads CASTSDRATYEQYF. For the CDR3, the DNA is TGTGCCAGCACCTCGGACAGGGCCACCTACGAGCAGTACTTC.

V and J are TRBV25-1 and TRBJ1-4; the match to TRBD1 covers 8 bases. This CDR3 comprises 16 residues. Germline V gene data show CDR1 as MGHDK and CDR2 as SYGVNS. V lost 3 bases and J lost 7; bases outside the gene matches: 10. The DNA for the CDR3 is TGTGCCAGCAGTGATCCCAACAGGGGGAGAGGTGAAAAACTGTTTTTT. Protein product: CASSDPNRGRGEKLFF.

This clone was detected a few times. The rearrangement links TRBV12-3 or TRBV12-4 to TRBJ2-3; 7 nucleotides line up with TRBD1. Unmatched junction bases numbered 4, after V lost 4 bases and J lost 6 bases. The CDR3 totals 13 residues. CDR3 sequence reads: CASSSEGADTQYF. In nucleotides, the CDR3 is TGTGCCAGCAGTTCCGAGGGGGCCGATACGCAGTATTTT.

The chain recombines TRBV5-4 with TRBJ2-5; 7 nucleotides line up with TRBD1. Trimming at V came to 4 bases and at J to 3 bases, leaving 6 bases not matched to a gene. CDR3 length equals 14 residues. Germline V gives CDR1 SGHNT, CDR2 YYREEE (reference sequence). CDR3 nucleotide sequence: TGTGCCAGCAGCACCACCGACAGGGAAGAGACCCAGTACTTC. Amino acid sequence: CASSTTDREETQYF.

The chain uses TRBV5-4 and TRBJ1-6, with D perhaps TRBD1 (5 bases). Germline lookup yields CDR1 SGHNT and CDR2 YYREEE (reference sequence). V was shortened by 1 base and J by 8 bases, with 13 bases between the two germline ends. The CDR3 spans 15 residues. The CDR3 region has the DNA TGTGCCAGCAGCTTGAAGCAGGGTCTGGATTCACCCCTCCACTTT. Protein product: CASSLKQGLDSPLHF.

The chain couples TRBV11-2 to TRBJ2-4; TRBD1 matches 9 bases. V lost 4 bases to trimming and J lost 9 bases; unmatched junction nucleotides: 7. The germline V gene has CDR1 SGHAT and CDR2 FQNNGV. The CDR3 spans 14 residues. Here the CDR3 reads CASSSLTGGVIQYF. Here the CDR3 DNA reads TGTGCCAGCAGCTCCTTGACAGGGGGAGTCATTCAGTACTTC.

Remarks on this clone: The junction and the germline gene differ at one end; a read error may be behind it. The chain has TRBV7-9 and TRBJ1-2, with TRBD1 matching over 7 bases. Per germline, CDR1 SEHNR and CDR2 FQNEAQ (reference sequence). This CDR3 is 14 amino acids long. The CDR3 reads CASSLEAGGYAYTF. CDR3 DNA sequence: TGTGCCAGCAGCTTAGAAGCAGGGGGTTATGCCTACACCTTC.

This clone appeared a single time. This sequence joins TRBV4-2 and TRBJ2-6, with D tentatively TRBD1 (5 bases). CDR3 length: 17 residues. Germline lookup yields CDR1 LGHNA and CDR2 YNFKEQ. V was cut by 0 bases and J by 0 bases, with 9 bases left in between. The CDR3 spells CASSQDGANSGANVLTF. The CDR3 nucleotides read TGTGCCAGCAGCCAAGATGGGGCGAACTCTGGGGCCAACGTCCTGACTTTC.

This CDR3 reads CASSSANRADQPQHF. In DNA, the CDR3 is TGTGCCAGCTCATCAGCCAACAGGGCGGATCAGCCCCAGCATTTT. The chain joins TRBV18 to TRBJ1-5; tentatively, D is TRBD1 (6 bases). Per the germline V gene, CDR1 is KGHSH and CDR2 is LQKENI. The ends were cut back, 5 bases at V and 5 bases at J, with 16 bases in the middle. The CDR3 totals 15 residues.

The V gene is TRBV28, the J gene TRBJ1-3, with 7 nucleotides matching TRBD1. The CDR3 runs to 18 residues. Trimming at V came to 7 bases and at J to 0 bases, leaving 15 bases not matched to a gene. CDR1 is MDHEN and CDR2 is SYDVKM in the germline V gene. CDR3 nucleotide sequence: TGTGCCAGCACAGGGACAGAACCACTTTGGGACTCTGGAAACACCATATATTTT. Translating gives CASTGTEPLWDSGNTIYF.

In this sample, this clone turned up a few times. V and J are TRBV11-2 and TRBJ1-2; unclear D gene. The CDR3 contains 14 residues. Trimming left V 1 base short and J 4 bases short, with 10 bases between. Germline V gene sequence: CDR1 SGHAT, CDR2 FQNNGV. The CDR3 sequence: CASSLASGVYGYTF. DNA of the CDR3: TGTGCCAGCAGCTTAGCTAGCGGCGTCTATGGCTACACCTTC.

This clone appeared a few times. This chain joins TRBV9 and TRBJ2-3; no clear D gene. Germline loops: CDR1 SGDLS, CDR2 YYNGEE. V was clipped by 0 bases and J by 5 bases, with 7 bases between them. This CDR3 is built from 13 residues. The CDR3 region has the DNA TGTGCCAGCAGCGTAGGGCAGGTAGATACGCAGTATTTT. Its protein product is CASSVGQVDTQYF.

The chain uses TRBV6-1 and TRBJ2-7; TRBD1 aligns across 8 bases. J was trimmed by 3 bases and V by 0 bases; bases with no gene match: 7. Germline V gene data show CDR1 as MNHNS and CDR2 as SASEGT. This CDR3 comprises 16 residues. The CDR3 here is CASSEARAGGDYEQYF. DNA for the CDR3: TGTGCCAGCAGTGAAGCTCGGGCAGGGGGCGACTACGAGCAGTACTTC.

The chain links TRBV27 to TRBJ1-4; the D is unclear. The V gene's germline CDR1 is MNHEY and CDR2 SMNVEV (reference sequence). The length of the CDR3 is 14 residues. V lost 5 bases and J lost 8, with 15 bases in between. This CDR3 is CASSQPGTTEKLFF. DNA of the CDR3: TGTGCCAGCAGTCAACCGGGAACTACGGAAAAACTGTTTTTT. The full variable domain, completed using reference TRBV27 and TRBJ1-4, is EAQVTQNPRYLITVTGKKLTVTCSQNMNHEYMSWYRQDPGLGLRQIYYSMNVEVTDKGDVPEGYKVSRKEKRNFPLILESPSPNQTSLYFCASSQPGTTEKLFFGSGTQLSVL.

The gene calls are TRBV19 and TRBJ1-1; 8 bases agree with TRBD1. The germline CDR1 and CDR2 sequences are LNHDA and SQIVND (reference sequence). Trimming cost V 5 bases and J 4 bases; bases outside gene matches: 0. The CDR3 sequence is 12 residues long. The CDR3: CASSDRGTEAFF. The CDR3 bases are TGTGCCAGTAGTGACAGGGGCACTGAAGCTTTCTTT.